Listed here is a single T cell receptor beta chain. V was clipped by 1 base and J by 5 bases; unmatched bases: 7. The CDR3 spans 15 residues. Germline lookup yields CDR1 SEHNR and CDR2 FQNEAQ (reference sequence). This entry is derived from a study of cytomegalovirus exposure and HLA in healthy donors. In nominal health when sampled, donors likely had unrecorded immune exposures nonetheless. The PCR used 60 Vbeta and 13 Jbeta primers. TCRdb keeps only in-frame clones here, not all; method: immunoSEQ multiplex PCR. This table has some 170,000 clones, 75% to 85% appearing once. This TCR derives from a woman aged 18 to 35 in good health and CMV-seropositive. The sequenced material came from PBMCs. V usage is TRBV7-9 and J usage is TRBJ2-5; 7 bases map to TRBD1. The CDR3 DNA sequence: TGTGCCAGCAGCTTAGGCGCAACAGGGGCGGAGACCCAGTACTTC. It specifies CASSLGATGAETQYF. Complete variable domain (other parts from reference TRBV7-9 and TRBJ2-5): DTGVSQNPRHKITKRGQNVTFRCDPISEHNRLYWYRQTLGQGPEFLTYFQNEAQLEKSRLLSDRFSAERPKGSFSTLEIQRTEQGDSAMYLCASSLGATGAETQYFGPGTRLLVL.